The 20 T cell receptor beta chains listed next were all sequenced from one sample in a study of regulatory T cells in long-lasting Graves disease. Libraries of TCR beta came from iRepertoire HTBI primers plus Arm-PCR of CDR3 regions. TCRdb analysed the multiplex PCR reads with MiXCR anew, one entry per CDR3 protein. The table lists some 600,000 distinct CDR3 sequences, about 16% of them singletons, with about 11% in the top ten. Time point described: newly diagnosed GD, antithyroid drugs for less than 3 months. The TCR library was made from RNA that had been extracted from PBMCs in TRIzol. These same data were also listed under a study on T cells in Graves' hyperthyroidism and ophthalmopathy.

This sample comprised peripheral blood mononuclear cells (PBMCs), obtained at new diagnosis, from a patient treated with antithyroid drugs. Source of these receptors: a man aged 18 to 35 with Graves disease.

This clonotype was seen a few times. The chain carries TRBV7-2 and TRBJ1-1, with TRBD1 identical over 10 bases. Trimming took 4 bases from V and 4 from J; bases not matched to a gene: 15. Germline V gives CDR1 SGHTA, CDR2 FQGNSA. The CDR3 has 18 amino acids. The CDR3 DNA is TGTGCCAGCAGCTCCTCCTTACTGACAGGGGGCGCCGGCACTGAAGCTTTCTTT. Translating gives CASSSSLLTGGAGTEAFF. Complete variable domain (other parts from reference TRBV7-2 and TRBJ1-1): GAGVSQSPSNKVTEKGKDVELRCDPISGHTALYWYRQSLGQGLEFLIYFQGNSAPDKSGLPSDRFSAERTGGSVSTLTIQRTQQEDSAVYLCASSSSLLTGGAGTEAFFGQGTRLTVV.

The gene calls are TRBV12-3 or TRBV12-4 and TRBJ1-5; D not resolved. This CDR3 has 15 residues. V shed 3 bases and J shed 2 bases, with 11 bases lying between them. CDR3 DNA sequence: TGTGCCAGCAGTTTGAACAGCCTGGGCAATCAGCCCCAGCATTTT. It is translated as CASSLNSLGNQPQHF.

CDR3 sequence: CASRAGLAYTGELFF. The DNA for the CDR3 is TGTGCCAGCAGAGCGGGACTAGCGTACACCGGGGAGCTGTTTTTT. V usage is TRBV6-1 and J usage is TRBJ2-2; 10 bases fit TRBD2. Germline loops: CDR1 MNHNS, CDR2 SASEGT. The V gene end was trimmed by 6 bases and the J gene end by 3 bases; junction bases not matched to a gene: 4. There are 15 residues in the CDR3.

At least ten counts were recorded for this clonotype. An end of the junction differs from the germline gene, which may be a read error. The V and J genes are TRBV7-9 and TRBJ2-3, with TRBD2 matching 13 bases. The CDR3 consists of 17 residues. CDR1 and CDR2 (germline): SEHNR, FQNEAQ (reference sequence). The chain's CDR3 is CASSFGLAGASTDTQNF. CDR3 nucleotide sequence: TGTGCCAGCAGCTTTGGACTAGCGGGAGCCAGCACAGATACGCAGAATTTT.

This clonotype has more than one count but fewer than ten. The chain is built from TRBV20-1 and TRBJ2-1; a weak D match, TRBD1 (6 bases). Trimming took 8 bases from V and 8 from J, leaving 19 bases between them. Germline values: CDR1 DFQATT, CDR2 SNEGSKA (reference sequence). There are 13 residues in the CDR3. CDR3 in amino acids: CSPGQGRPDEQFF. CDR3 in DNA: TGCAGTCCGGGACAAGGCAGACCAGATGAGCAGTTCTTC.

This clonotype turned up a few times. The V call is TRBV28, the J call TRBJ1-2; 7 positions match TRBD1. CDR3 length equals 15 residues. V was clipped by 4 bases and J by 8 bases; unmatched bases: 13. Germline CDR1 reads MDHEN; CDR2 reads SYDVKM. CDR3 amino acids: CASSSSGTLTGGYTF. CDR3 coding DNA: TGTGCCAGCAGTTCGTCCGGGACTTTGACAGGGGGCTACACCTTC.

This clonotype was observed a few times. For the CDR3, the DNA is TGTGCCAGCAGTCTGACCTGGGCTAGCGGTGGCACAGATACGCAGTATTTT. Its protein product is CASSLTWASGGTDTQYF. The chain carries TRBV27 and TRBJ2-3, with 7 positions matching TRBD2. Trimming removed 5 bases from V and 1 base from J; junction bases left unmatched: 12. The CDR3 totals 17 residues. Germline CDR1 and CDR2: MNHEY and SMNVEV (reference sequence).

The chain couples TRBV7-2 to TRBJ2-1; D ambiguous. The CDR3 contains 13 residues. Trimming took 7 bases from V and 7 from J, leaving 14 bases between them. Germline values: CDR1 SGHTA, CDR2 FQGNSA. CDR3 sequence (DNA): TGTGCCAGCACCTCCCCCGGGCAGAATGAGCAGTTCTTC. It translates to CASTSPGQNEQFF.

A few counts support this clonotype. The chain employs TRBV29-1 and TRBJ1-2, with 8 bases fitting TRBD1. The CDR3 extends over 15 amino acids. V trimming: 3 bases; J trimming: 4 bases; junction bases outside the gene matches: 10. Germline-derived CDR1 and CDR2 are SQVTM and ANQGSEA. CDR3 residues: CSVETGALGGYGYTF. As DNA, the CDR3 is TGCAGCGTTGAGACAGGGGCCCTGGGGGGCTATGGCTACACCTTC.

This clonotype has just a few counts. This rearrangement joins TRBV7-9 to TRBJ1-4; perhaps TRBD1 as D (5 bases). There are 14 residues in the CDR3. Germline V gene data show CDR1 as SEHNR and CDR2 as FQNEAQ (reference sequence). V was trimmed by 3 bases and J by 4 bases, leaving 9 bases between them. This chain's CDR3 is CASSLGRFNEKLFF. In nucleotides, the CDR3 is TGTGCCAGCAGCTTGGGACGGTTTAATGAAAAACTGTTTTTT.

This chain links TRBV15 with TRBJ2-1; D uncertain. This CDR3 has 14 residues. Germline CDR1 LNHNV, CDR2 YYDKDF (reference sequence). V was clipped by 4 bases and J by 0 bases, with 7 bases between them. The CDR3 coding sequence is TGTGCCACCAGCACGGGCAGCTCCTACAATGAGCAGTTCTTC. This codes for CATSTGSSYNEQFF.

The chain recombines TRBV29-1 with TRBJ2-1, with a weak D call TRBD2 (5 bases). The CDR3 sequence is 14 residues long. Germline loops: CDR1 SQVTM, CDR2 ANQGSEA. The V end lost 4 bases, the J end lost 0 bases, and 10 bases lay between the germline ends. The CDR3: CSVGLGSSYNEQFF. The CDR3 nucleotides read TGCAGCGTTGGCTTAGGGAGCTCCTACAATGAGCAGTTCTTC.

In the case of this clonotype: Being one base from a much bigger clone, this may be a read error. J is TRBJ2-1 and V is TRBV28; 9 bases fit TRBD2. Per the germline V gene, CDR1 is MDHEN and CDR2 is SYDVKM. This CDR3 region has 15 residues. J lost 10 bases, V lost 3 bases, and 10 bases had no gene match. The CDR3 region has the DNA TGTGCCAGCAGTTTCGGGGGTAGCGGGAGTTACGAGCAGTTCTTC. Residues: CASSFGGSGSYEQFF.

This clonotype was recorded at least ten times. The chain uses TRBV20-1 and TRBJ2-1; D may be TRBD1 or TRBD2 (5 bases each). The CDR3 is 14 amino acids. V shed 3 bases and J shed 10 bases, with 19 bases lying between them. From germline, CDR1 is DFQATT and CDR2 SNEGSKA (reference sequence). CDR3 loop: CSASRGPVNGEQFF. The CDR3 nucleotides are TGCAGTGCTAGTAGGGGACCAGTCAATGGAGAGCAGTTCTTC.

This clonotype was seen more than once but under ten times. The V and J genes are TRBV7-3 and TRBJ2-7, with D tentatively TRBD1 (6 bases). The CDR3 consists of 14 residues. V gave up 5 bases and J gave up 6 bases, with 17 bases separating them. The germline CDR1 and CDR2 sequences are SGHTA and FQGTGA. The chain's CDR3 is CASSDYRDTLEQYF. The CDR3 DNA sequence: TGTGCCAGCAGCGACTACCGGGACACCCTCGAGCAGTACTTC.

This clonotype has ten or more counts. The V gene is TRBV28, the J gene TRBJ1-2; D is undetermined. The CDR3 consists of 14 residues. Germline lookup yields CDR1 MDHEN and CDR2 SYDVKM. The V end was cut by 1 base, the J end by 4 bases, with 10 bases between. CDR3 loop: CASSLSRPLYGYTF. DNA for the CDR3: TGTGCCAGCAGTTTATCACGGCCACTCTATGGCTACACCTTC.

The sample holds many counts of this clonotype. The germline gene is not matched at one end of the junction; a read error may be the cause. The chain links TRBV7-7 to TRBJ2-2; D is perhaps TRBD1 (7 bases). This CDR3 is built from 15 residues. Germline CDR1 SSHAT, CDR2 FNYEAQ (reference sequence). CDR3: CASSLAETGSGELFF. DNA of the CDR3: TGTGCTAGCAGCTTAGCGGAGACAGGGTCCGGGGAGCTGTTTTTT.

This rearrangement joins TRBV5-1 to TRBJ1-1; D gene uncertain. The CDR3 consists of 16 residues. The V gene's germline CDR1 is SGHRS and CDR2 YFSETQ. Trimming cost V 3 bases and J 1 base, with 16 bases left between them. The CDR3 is CASSWTFGGANTEAFF. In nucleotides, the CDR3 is TGCGCCAGCAGCTGGACGTTTGGCGGAGCGAACACTGAAGCTTTCTTT.

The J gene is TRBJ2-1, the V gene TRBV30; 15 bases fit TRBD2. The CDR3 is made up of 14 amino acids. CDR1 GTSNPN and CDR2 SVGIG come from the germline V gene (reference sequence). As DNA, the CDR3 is TGTACCCGGCCCCGGACTAGCGGGAGGGCTGAGCAGTTCTTC. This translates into CTRPRTSGRAEQFF.

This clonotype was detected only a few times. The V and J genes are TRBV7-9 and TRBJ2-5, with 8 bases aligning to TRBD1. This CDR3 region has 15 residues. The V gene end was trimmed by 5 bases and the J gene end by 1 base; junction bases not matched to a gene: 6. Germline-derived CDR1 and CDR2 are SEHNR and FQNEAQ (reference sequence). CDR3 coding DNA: TGTGCCAGCAGCGACCTGGACAGGGCCCAAGAGACCCAGTACTTC. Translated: CASSDLDRAQETQYF. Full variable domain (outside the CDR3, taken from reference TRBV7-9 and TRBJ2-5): DTGVSQNPRHKITKRGQNVTFRCDPISEHNRLYWYRQTLGQGPEFLTYFQNEAQLEKSRLLSDRFSAERPKGSFSTLEIQRTEQGDSAMYLCASSDLDRAQETQYFGPGTRLLVL.